Presented here are 22 T cell receptor beta chains from one specimen sequenced in a study of response to subunit inactivated influenza vaccine. TCRdb passed the RT-PCR reads through MiXCR, listing each CDR3 protein once. This table has hundreds of thousands of distinct CDR3 sequences, about 15% appearing once. Sample: PBMCs from blood, taken 14 days before vaccination. The source is a man in his fifties who received an inactivated influenza vaccine.

This clonotype was picked up many times. The chain combines TRBV27 with TRBJ2-7; the D is unclear. CDR1 MNHEY and CDR2 SMNVEV come from the germline V gene (reference sequence). V gave up 3 bases and J gave up 6 bases, with 15 bases separating them. This CDR3 is built from 14 residues. The CDR3 region is CASSFQAATPEQYF. DNA for the CDR3: TGTGCCAGCAGTTTTCAGGCAGCAACTCCCGAGCAGTACTTC.

The V and J genes are TRBV20-1 and TRBJ2-1; TRBD2 is a possible D gene (6 bases). Germline V gene data show CDR1 as DFQATT and CDR2 as SNEGSKA (reference sequence). The V and J ends lost 6 bases and 6 bases respectively, with 21 bases between them. The CDR3 extends over 15 amino acids. The CDR3 sequence: CSASRLVGFRNEQFF. Written as DNA, the CDR3 is TGCAGTGCCTCGAGACTAGTCGGCTTTCGCAATGAGCAGTTCTTC.

J is TRBJ2-1 and V is TRBV20-1; D gene ambiguous. This CDR3 region has 13 residues. Germline CDR1 reads DFQATT; CDR2 reads SNEGSKA (reference sequence). The ends were cut back, 0 bases at V and 15 bases at J, with 18 bases in the middle. The CDR3 here is CSARDGNTGLPFF. In DNA, the CDR3 is TGCAGTGCTAGAGATGGCAATACCGGGCTCCCGTTCTTC.

This sequence joins TRBV20-1 and TRBJ2-7; a possible D gene is TRBD1 (6 bases). The V gene's germline CDR1 is DFQATT and CDR2 SNEGSKA (reference sequence). The CDR3 runs to 13 residues. In nucleotides, the CDR3 is TGCAGCGCTGCGACAGGTTATCCCTACGAGCAGTACTTC. It translates to CSAATGYPYEQYF.

This clonotype has a handful of counts. The chain carries TRBV20-1 and TRBJ2-2; D ambiguous. V was pared by 6 bases and J by 4 bases, with 12 bases between. The CDR3 runs 13 residues. The V gene's germline CDR1 is DFQATT and CDR2 SNEGSKA (reference sequence). CDR3 coding DNA: TGCAGTGCCCCCGGGTTCCTCACCGGGGAGCTGTTTTTT. Encoded protein: CSAPGFLTGELFF.

The chain combines TRBV15 with TRBJ2-2; TRBD2 agrees at 11 bases. J was trimmed by 4 bases and V by 11 bases; bases with no gene match: 6. Germline V CDR1 and CDR2: LNHNV, YYDKDF (reference sequence). This CDR3 has 14 amino acids. This CDR3 reads CAAGTSGFTGELFF. The CDR3 nucleotides are TGTGCCGCCGGGACTAGCGGATTCACCGGGGAGCTGTTTTTT.

The V call is TRBV10-3, the J call TRBJ2-3; TRBD1 agrees at 8 bases. The CDR3 totals 16 residues. CDR1 is ENHRY, CDR2 SYGVKD, per germline. Trimming cost V 4 bases and J 3 bases; bases outside gene matches: 9. The CDR3 DNA reads as TGTGCCATCAGTGCGCGAGGACAGGGTAGGACAGATACGCAGTATTTT. Its translation: CAISARGQGRTDTQYF.

This clonotype was seen at least ten times. The V and J genes are TRBV3-1 and TRBJ1-5; D uncertain. CDR1 and CDR2 (germline): LGHDT, YNNKEL (reference sequence). The CDR3 is made up of 12 amino acids. V lost 1 base and J lost 6, with 4 bases in between. CDR3 nucleotide sequence: TGTGCCAGCAGCCAAGGAAGTCAGCCCCAGCATTTT. Translating gives CASSQGSQPQHF.

This clonotype was seen more than once but under ten times. The rearrangement joins TRBV15 to TRBJ2-7; D is tentatively TRBD1 or TRBD2 (6 bases each). Germline-derived CDR1 and CDR2 are LNHNV and YYDKDF (reference sequence). This CDR3 is built from 14 residues. Trimming removed 1 base from V and 2 bases from J, with 9 bases in between. The CDR3 nucleotides are TGTGCCACCAGCAGAGTTCGGGGGCCCTACGAGCAGTACTTC. Its translation: CATSRVRGPYEQYF.

This sequence joins TRBV4-3 and TRBJ2-5; the D gene is possibly TRBD2 (6 bases). V dropped 0 bases and J dropped 4 bases, with 18 bases sitting between them. Germline CDR1 reads LGHNA; CDR2 reads YSLEER. CDR3 length equals 17 residues. CDR3 loop: CASSQDIGEAVGETQYF. The CDR3 region has the DNA TGCGCCAGCAGCCAAGATATCGGGGAGGCGGTCGGAGAGACCCAGTACTTC.

This clonotype has a handful of counts. V is TRBV4-3 and J is TRBJ2-7, with 8 positions matching TRBD1. Germline values: CDR1 LGHNA, CDR2 YSLEER. The CDR3 extends over 15 amino acids. The J segment lost 5 bases and the V segment lost 3 bases, leaving 9 bases of the junction unmatched. The CDR3 reads CASSQTQGAKHEQYF. CDR3 sequence (DNA): TGCGCCAGCAGCCAGACGCAGGGGGCGAAGCACGAGCAGTACTTC.

The chain has TRBV28 and TRBJ1-6, with D unclear. Trimming took 4 bases from V and 9 from J, leaving 13 bases between them. CDR1 is MDHEN and CDR2 is SYDVKM in the germline V gene. The CDR3 has 14 amino acids. The CDR3 region is CASSSHRGLSPLHF. In DNA form, the CDR3 reads TGTGCCAGCAGTTCCCACCGTGGGCTTTCACCCCTCCACTTT.

This clonotype has a handful of counts. The chain has TRBV25-1 and TRBJ2-3; the D is unclear. Trimming stripped 7 bases from V and 4 bases from J, with 9 bases between. The CDR3 totals 12 residues. Germline V gene sequence: CDR1 MGHDK, CDR2 SYGVNS. The CDR3: CASTGPADTQYF. In DNA, the CDR3 is TGTGCCAGCACAGGACCGGCAGATACGCAGTATTTT.

The J gene is TRBJ2-3, the V gene TRBV20-1; 10 bases are a match to TRBD2. CDR3 length equals 14 residues. Germline values: CDR1 DFQATT, CDR2 SNEGSKA (reference sequence). V was pared by 5 bases and J by 10 bases, with 12 bases of the junction left unmatched. CDR3 nucleotide sequence: TGCAGTGCTCTGCCGGGGCTAGCGGGAGTGCCGCAGTATTTT. Its protein product is CSALPGLAGVPQYF.

This clonotype was seen a handful of times. The chain recombines TRBV6-1 with TRBJ1-1; D may be TRBD1 (5 bases). The CDR3 consists of 15 residues. V gave up 8 bases and J gave up 1 base, with 17 bases separating them. Germline V gene sequence: CDR1 MNHNS, CDR2 SASEGT. CDR3 loop: CASGRDQIRNTEAFF. CDR3 bases: TGTGCCAGCGGCCGGGACCAGATAAGGAACACTGAAGCTTTCTTT.

This chain links TRBV6-5 with TRBJ2-3; unclear D gene. Germline-derived CDR1 and CDR2 are MNHEY and SVGAGI. The CDR3 loop spans 16 amino acids. Trimming cost V 4 bases and J 2 bases, with 16 bases left between them. The CDR3 region is CASSSYRRVPTDTQYF. As DNA, the CDR3 is TGTGCCAGCAGTTCTTACCGCCGGGTCCCCACAGATACGCAGTATTTT.

This chain joins TRBV28 and TRBJ2-1; D remains unclear. Germline loops: CDR1 MDHEN, CDR2 SYDVKM. The CDR3 runs 12 residues. Deletions cut 6 bases from V and 12 bases from J, with 15 bases between. CDR3 in DNA: TGTGCCAGCAGCCTCGTATATACCCCGCAGTTCTTC. Amino acids: CASSLVYTPQFF.

This clonotype was observed a few times. This chain joins TRBV12-3 or TRBV12-4 and TRBJ1-5, with TRBD1 identical over 10 bases. V was clipped by 6 bases and J by 4 bases; unmatched bases: 6. The CDR3 has 15 residues. The DNA for the CDR3 is TGTGCCAGCAGCCTGACAGGGGGCGAAAATCAGCCCCAGCATTTT. This gives the protein CASSLTGGENQPQHF.

The V gene is TRBV12-3 or TRBV12-4, the J gene TRBJ2-7; D not certain. Trimming removed 5 bases at V and 3 bases at J, with 14 bases between. The CDR3 runs 14 residues. The CDR3 nucleotides read TGTGCCAGCAGTAGAACCGGCGGCTTCTACGAGCAGTACTTC. This sequence encodes CASSRTGGFYEQYF.

This clonotype was seen more than once but under ten times. The V gene is TRBV27, the J gene TRBJ2-1; 11 bases agree with TRBD2. Germline-derived CDR1 and CDR2 are MNHEY and SMNVEV (reference sequence). With 1 base clipped from V and 9 bases from J, the junction kept 8 bases outside the gene matches. The CDR3 sequence is 16 residues long. CDR3 nucleotides: TGTGCCAGCAGTTTATATAGCGGGAGGGCCGGGGGTGAGCAGTTCTTC. This codes for CASSLYSGRAGGEQFF.

V and J are TRBV18 and TRBJ2-7; D tentatively fits TRBD1 or TRBD2 (5 bases each). CDR3 length: 14 amino acids. Germline CDR1 KGHSH, CDR2 LQKENI. Trimming stripped 2 bases from V and 2 bases from J, with 10 bases between. The DNA for the CDR3 is TGTGCCAGCTCACCAAACGAGGGGCCCTACGAGCAGTACTTC. This codes for CASSPNEGPYEQYF.

A word on this clonotype: It may be a read error: a sequence one base away is much more abundant. This chain joins TRBV3-1 and TRBJ2-5; TRBD2 aligns across 13 bases. The germline CDR1 and CDR2 sequences are LGHDT and YNNKEL (reference sequence). This CDR3 has 20 amino acids. In DNA form, the CDR3 reads TGTGCCAGCAGCCAAGAGGAGTGGACTAGCGGGAGAGGGGGGCAAGTGACCCAGTACTTC. Translating it yields CASSQEEWTSGRGGQVTQYF.